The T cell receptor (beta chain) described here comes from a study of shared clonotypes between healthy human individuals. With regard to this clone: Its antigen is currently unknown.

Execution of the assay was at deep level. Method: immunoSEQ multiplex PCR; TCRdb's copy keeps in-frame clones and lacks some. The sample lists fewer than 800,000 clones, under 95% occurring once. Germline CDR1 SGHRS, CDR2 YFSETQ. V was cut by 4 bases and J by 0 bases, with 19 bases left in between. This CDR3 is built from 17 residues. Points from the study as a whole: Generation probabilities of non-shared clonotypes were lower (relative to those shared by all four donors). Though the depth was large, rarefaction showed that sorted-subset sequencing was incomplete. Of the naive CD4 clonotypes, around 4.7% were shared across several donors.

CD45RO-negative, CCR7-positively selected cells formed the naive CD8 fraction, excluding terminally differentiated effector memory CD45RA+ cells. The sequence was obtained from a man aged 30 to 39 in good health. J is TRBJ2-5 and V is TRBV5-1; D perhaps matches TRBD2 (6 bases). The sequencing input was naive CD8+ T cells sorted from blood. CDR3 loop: CASSLGLAEPYQETQYF. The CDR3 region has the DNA TGCGCCAGCAGCCTCGGGTTAGCGGAACCGTACCAAGAGACCCAGTACTTC.